Listed here are 23 T cell receptor beta chains from one sample, sequenced in a study of vaccination and CD4 T cells after COVID-19 (dated by TCRdb to between 2021 and 2024). Their cognate antigens are unknown. Library prep was done by PCR. Sequencing relied on an Illumina iSeq 100. TCR sequencing of DNA from cultured CD4+ T cells used the Oncomine TCR Beta short-read assay at the Johns Hopkins FTIC core. The QIAamp micro DNA kit was used to extract genomic DNA from the cultured CD4+ T cells. TCRdb reprocessed the public reads (quality trimming at Q25 with fastp, clone calling with MiXCR) and kept in-frame beta chains. Rows with one shared CDR3 protein collapse into an entry with the most common genes and DNA. Present in this sample are roughly 7,800 distinct CDR3 sequences, more than 25% of which were seen just once. The top ten clones comprise approximately 13% of the sample. Per the publication, the treatment or condition label means: roughly ten-day PBMC culture with coronavirus spike peptide pools or control peptides (ViraFEST assay). CD4+ T cells from unexposed donors were collected before the COVID-19 pandemic (2011-2018).

Sequencing was carried out using CD4+ T cells from blood, cultured in vitro. These receptors were taken from a human donor in good health.

The V gene is TRBV20-1, the J gene TRBJ2-7; possibly TRBD2 for D (6 bases). The CDR3 consists of 13 residues. Trimming cost V 5 bases and J 4 bases, with 15 bases left between them. CDR1 is DFQATT, CDR2 SNEGSKA, per germline (reference sequence). The CDR3 DNA reads TGCAGTGCTCGGGACTCCCGACTATACGAGCAGTACTTC. It codes for CSARDSRLYEQYF.

The chain is built from TRBV7-2 and TRBJ2-6; no reliable D call. Per germline, CDR1 SGHTA and CDR2 FQGNSA. The CDR3 contains 16 residues. Trimming stripped 4 bases from V and 4 bases from J, with 14 bases between. The CDR3 nucleotides read TGTGCCAGCAGCTCGCCCGACGAGGCAGGGGCCAACGTCCTGACTTTC. The encoded protein is CASSSPDEAGANVLTF.

The chain recombines TRBV20-1 with TRBJ2-7; the match to TRBD1 covers 11 bases. The CDR3 is 17 amino acids. V lost 3 bases and J lost 4; bases outside the gene matches: 14. CDR1 and CDR2 from the germline V gene are DFQATT and SNEGSKA (reference sequence). DNA for the CDR3: TGCAGTGCTAGTCGGGGTCCCCCCGGGACAGGGGGGTACGAGCAGTACTTC. Protein: CSASRGPPGTGGYEQYF.

The table lists this clonotype with a few counts. The rearrangement links TRBV28 to TRBJ1-2; D ambiguous. The V end was cut by 7 bases, the J end by 1 base, with 16 bases between. Germline V gene lookup returns CDR1 MDHEN and CDR2 SYDVKM. There are 15 residues in the CDR3. The CDR3 coding sequence is TGTGCCAGCAAAGAACTTCGTCGGCTTAACTATGGCTACACCTTC. Its translation: CASKELRRLNYGYTF.

The V call is TRBV6-4, the J call TRBJ2-2, with TRBD2 identical over 11 bases. Trimming removed 6 bases from V and 4 bases from J; junction bases left unmatched: 4. This CDR3 has 15 residues. Looked up from germline, CDR1 is MRHNA and CDR2 is SNTAGT. As DNA, the CDR3 is TGTGCCAGCAGGGGGCTAGCGGGAGGCACCGGGGAGCTGTTTTTT. As protein: CASRGLAGGTGELFF.

This clonotype was seen only a few times. The rearrangement joins TRBV12-3 or TRBV12-4 to TRBJ2-1; no definite D call. Deletions cut 6 bases from V and 7 bases from J, with 10 bases between. The CDR3 consists of 12 residues. Written as DNA, the CDR3 is TGTGCCAGCAGCCGGCCCAGGAATGAGCAGTTCTTC. Its translation is CASSRPRNEQFF.

The gene calls are TRBV28 and TRBJ2-1; D unresolved. CDR3 length: 13 residues. Germline V lookup: CDR1 MDHEN, CDR2 SYDVKM. Trimming left V 6 bases short and J 8 bases short, with 14 bases between. The CDR3 sequence: CASSLSYLDEQFF. The CDR3 DNA reads as TGTGCCAGCAGCCTGTCCTATCTAGATGAGCAGTTCTTC.

In its sample, this clonotype ranks as medium-sized. Written as DNA, the CDR3 is TGTGCCAGCAGCCCGGACAGGGTCTACAATGAGCAGTTCTTC. It specifies CASSPDRVYNEQFF. The chain carries TRBV7-9 and TRBJ2-1; TRBD1 agrees at 8 bases. CDR1 and CDR2 from the germline V gene are SEHNR and FQNEAQ (reference sequence). This CDR3 has 14 residues. V trimming: 5 bases; J trimming: 3 bases; junction bases outside the gene matches: 3.

This clonotype is labeled medium-sized (0.01 to 0.1%). The genes are TRBV20-1 and TRBJ1-2; D is uncertain. CDR1 is DFQATT and CDR2 is SNEGSKA in the germline V gene (reference sequence). CDR3 length equals 13 residues. V gave up 1 base and J gave up 5 bases, with 11 bases separating them. CDR3 sequence (DNA): TGCAGTGCTAGAGGACGGGGAAATTATGGCTACACCTTC. This translates into CSARGRGNYGYTF.

A remark on this clonotype: A much more abundant neighbour one base away suggests this may be a read error. This chain links TRBV6-1 with TRBJ1-5; D is unclear. Trimming removed 4 bases at V and 6 bases at J, with 19 bases between. Germline V CDR1 and CDR2: MNHNS, SASEGT. This CDR3 spans 16 amino acids. CDR3 in amino acids: CASSATPIGSGQPQHF. CDR3 nucleotide sequence: TGTGCCAGCAGTGCCACTCCAATAGGGTCGGGTCAGCCCCAGCATTTT.

The rearrangement links TRBV10-2 to TRBJ2-7, with 10 bases aligning to TRBD2. Germline V gene lookup returns CDR1 WSHSY and CDR2 SAAADI. CDR3 length: 16 residues. V lost 1 base and J lost 2; bases outside the gene matches: 5. The CDR3 DNA follows: TGCGCCAGCAGTGAGTACATAGCGGGAGGACCCTACGAGCAGTACTTC. It specifies CASSEYIAGGPYEQYF.

This clonotype was seen more than once but under ten times. This chain links TRBV7-9 with TRBJ1-6; D ambiguous. Between the trimmed V and J ends, which lost 5 bases and 8 bases, there was a span of 10 bases. The CDR3 totals 13 residues. In germline, CDR1 is SEHNR, CDR2 FQNEAQ (reference sequence). The CDR3 DNA is TGTGCCAGCAGCCTCACAACGGATTCACCCCTCCACTTT. This encodes CASSLTTDSPLHF.

Here the CDR3 DNA reads TGCAGTGCTACACCGGGAAGAGATTTTGGAAAACTGTTTTTT. Amino acids: CSATPGRDFGKLFF. The chain has TRBV20-1 and TRBJ1-4; no clear D. Germline CDR1 DFQATT, CDR2 SNEGSKA (reference sequence). The V end lost 4 bases, the J end lost 10 bases, and 19 bases lay between the germline ends. The CDR3 contains 14 residues.

The V gene is TRBV29-1, the J gene TRBJ2-1; D might be TRBD2 (7 bases). The CDR3 contains 15 residues. Germline V lookup: CDR1 SQVTM, CDR2 ANQGSEA. Trimming pared 5 bases from V and 5 bases from J, leaving 19 bases between. CDR3 nucleotides: TGCAGCGTTCGGCGAGGGGGGGCGCGGGACAATGAGCAGTTCTTC. It encodes CSVRRGGARDNEQFF.

The chain is built from TRBV12-3 or TRBV12-4 and TRBJ2-5; TRBD1 matches at 10 bases. This CDR3 has 15 amino acids. The V and J ends lost 6 bases and 5 bases, in that order; junction bases with no gene match: 9. CDR3 sequence reads: CASSSDGDRGETQYF. In DNA, the CDR3 is TGTGCCAGCAGCTCCGACGGGGACAGGGGTGAGACCCAGTACTTC.

V usage is TRBV6-5 and J usage is TRBJ1-2; D gene unclear. Trimming pared 0 bases from V and 0 bases from J, leaving 8 bases between. CDR3 size: 15 residues. CDR1 and CDR2 (germline): MNHEY, SVGAGI. The DNA for the CDR3 is TGTGCCAGCAGTTACTCCGCCGGGGCTAACTATGGCTACACCTTC. As protein: CASSYSAGANYGYTF.

In this sample, this clonotype turned up a few times. V is TRBV7-9 and J is TRBJ1-5, with D unclear. Trimming shortened V by 1 base and J by 0 bases, and 13 bases separated the two germline ends. The CDR3 runs 17 residues. Looked up from germline, CDR1 is SEHNR and CDR2 is FQNEAQ (reference sequence). The DNA for the CDR3 is TGTGCCAGCAGCTTAGTCCTTGGGTTAACTAGCAATCAGCCCCAGCATTTT. It encodes CASSLVLGLTSNQPQHF. Together with reference TRBV7-9 and TRBJ1-5, the CDR3 gives the full variable domain: DTGVSQNPRHKITKRGQNVTFRCDPISEHNRLYWYRQTLGQGPEFLTYFQNEAQLEKSRLLSDRFSAERPKGSFSTLEIQRTEQGDSAMYLCASSLVLGLTSNQPQHFGDGTRLSIL.

This clonotype was counted only a few times. The chain combines TRBV6-2 or TRBV6-3 with TRBJ1-2, with D maybe TRBD1 (6 bases). From germline, CDR1 is MNHEY and CDR2 SVGEGT. This CDR3 spans 12 amino acids. The ends were cut back, 2 bases at V and 6 bases at J, with 7 bases in the middle. The CDR3 DNA reads as TGTGCCAGCAGTTACGCAGGGGATGGCTACACCTTC. As protein: CASSYAGDGYTF.

This clonotype rates as medium-sized. The V and J genes are TRBV20-1 and TRBJ1-1, with D unresolved. Trimming took 5 bases from V and 8 from J, leaving 15 bases between them. There are 12 residues in the CDR3. The germline gives CDR1 DFQATT, CDR2 SNEGSKA (reference sequence). CDR3 sequence (DNA): TGCAGTGCTGAGGCCGCGGGCACCGAAGCTTTCTTT. It yields the protein CSAEAAGTEAFF.

This clonotype was seen a few times. The V and J genes are TRBV28 and TRBJ2-1, with 9 bases fitting TRBD2. The trim removed 5 bases at V and 7 bases at J, leaving 6 bases unmatched. CDR3 length: 14 amino acids. CDR1 MDHEN and CDR2 SYDVKM come from the germline V gene. DNA of the CDR3: TGTGCCAGCAGTCCAGGGACTAGCTTGAATGAGCAGTTCTTC. It yields the protein CASSPGTSLNEQFF.

The J gene is TRBJ2-1, the V gene TRBV28, with 10 bases matching TRBD2. V shed 6 bases, J shed 4 bases, and the junction held 6 bases outside the gene matches. Per germline, CDR1 MDHEN and CDR2 SYDVKM. The CDR3 has 15 amino acids. CDR3 region: CASRVAGGGYNEQFF. The CDR3 DNA reads as TGTGCCAGCAGGGTAGCGGGAGGAGGATACAATGAGCAGTTCTTC.

This clonotype was seen more than once but under ten times. V usage is TRBV7-3 and J usage is TRBJ1-2; the D is unclear. The CDR3 is 14 amino acids. Germline CDR1 reads SGHTA; CDR2 reads FQGTGA. Between the trimmed V and J ends, which lost 2 bases and 2 bases, there was a span of 9 bases. The chain's CDR3 is CASSLSPANYGYTF. CDR3 DNA sequence: TGTGCCAGCAGCTTATCTCCAGCAAACTATGGCTACACCTTC.

The chain combines TRBV5-3 with TRBJ1-1; D is uncertain. TRBV5-3 is reported as an ORF; its role is uncertain. The CDR3 sequence is 14 residues long. Trimming cost V 4 bases and J 0 bases, with 10 bases left between them. CDR3 in DNA: TGTGCCAGAAGCCCGACAAGAATGAACACTGAAGCTTTCTTT. Amino acids: CARSPTRMNTEAFF.